Listed below are T cell receptor beta chains from one sample, sequenced in a study of neurological immune-mediated disorders. TCRdb re-called the 5' RACE reads through MiXCR, storing one row per CDR3 protein. Of approximately 36,000 distinct CDR3 sequences listed, 13% to 15% are singletons. The sequenced sample consisted of PBMCs. The receptors stem from a woman between 50 and 59 years old with HTLV-1-associated myelopathy (HAM/TSP). The CDR3 runs from the conserved cysteine through the conserved F or W. A D gene is named only where the DNA matches it firmly. Clone size is shown for a subset of rows, as once, few, many or a class of expanded clone.

many,TRBV11-2,TRBD1,TRBJ1-5,CASSSDRGNQPQHF,TGTGCCAGCAGCTCGGACAGGGGTAATCAGCCCCAGCATTTT
.,TRBV12-3/TRBV12-4,.,TRBJ2-3,CASSLSTHNQPQYF,TGTGCCAGCAGTTTGTCCACCCACAATCAGCCCCAGTATTTT
many,TRBV18,TRBD1,TRBJ2-1,CASSPTTGTMIGEQFF,TGTGCCAGCTCACCCACGACAGGGACCATGATTGGGGAGCAGTTCTTC
many,TRBV20-1,.,TRBJ1-2,CSAGGQTNYGYTF,TGCAGTGCTGGAGGACAGACAAACTATGGCTACACCTTC
many,TRBV7-6,.,TRBJ2-7,CASSLDLFAEQYF,TGTGCCAGCAGCTTAGATTTATTTGCGGAGCAGTACTTC
many,TRBV29-1,.,TRBJ2-1,CSVGDGRYNEQFF,TGCAGCGTTGGGGACGGTCGCTACAATGAGCAGTTCTTC
many,TRBV5-1,.,TRBJ2-1,CASSLDVGGREQFF,TGCGCCAGCAGCTTGGATGTGGGGGGGCGAGAGCAGTTCTTC
many,TRBV12-3/TRBV12-4,TRBD2,TRBJ2-2,CASSISGRNTGELFF,TGTGCCAGCAGTATTAGCGGGCGGAACACCGGGGAGCTGTTTTTT
many,TRBV20-1,TRBD1,TRBJ1-4,CSADSGTGTEKLFF,TGCAGTGCCGATAGCGGGACAGGGACTGAAAAACTGTTTTTT
many,TRBV6-4,.,TRBJ1-1,CASSDGVTEAFF,TGTGCCAGCAGTGATGGAGTTACTGAAGCTTTCTTT
many,TRBV27,.,TRBJ2-1,CASSSLGGEEIF,TGTGCCAGCAGTTCCCTAGGGGGGGAGGAGATCTTC
many,TRBV5-1,.,TRBJ2-2,CASSLAVRGTGELFF,TGCGCCAGCAGCTTGGCCGTAAGGGGAACCGGGGAGCTGTTTTTT
many,TRBV7-3,.,TRBJ2-6,CASSSDSSGANVLTF,TGTGCCAGCAGCTCGGACAGTTCTGGGGCCAACGTCCTGACTTTC
.,TRBV12-3/TRBV12-4,.,TRBJ1-5,CASSSGQPQNF,TGTGCCAGCAGTTCAGGCCAGCCCCAGAATTTT
many,TRBV7-8,.,TRBJ2-3,CASSLVRDFAGRTQYF,TGTGCCAGCAGCTTAGTCCGGGATTTTGCAGGGCGTACGCAGTATTTT
many,TRBV4-2,.,TRBJ2-4,CASSQDRAGNIQYF,TGTGCCAGCAGCCAAGACAGGGCGGGAAACATTCAGTACTTC
many,TRBV10-3,.,TRBJ1-1,CAISESTGGNTEAFF,TGTGCCATCAGTGAGTCGACGGGTGGGAACACTGAAGCTTTCTTT
many,TRBV4-2,.,TRBJ1-4,CASSQEGTRNEKLFF,TGTGCCAGCAGCCAAGAAGGGACAAGAAATGAAAAACTGTTTTTT
many,TRBV15,.,TRBJ1-5,CATSRQFSNQPQHF,TGTGCCACCAGCAGACAGTTTAGCAATCAGCCCCAGCATTTT
many,TRBV20-1,.,TRBJ1-1,CSATLMNTEAFF,TGCAGTGCAACCTTAATGAACACTGAAGCTTTCTTT
many,TRBV6-5,.,TRBJ1-4,CASRALGSRQKLFF,TGTGCCAGCAGGGCCCTCGGGTCTCGGCAAAAACTGTTTTTT
many,TRBV18,TRBD1,TRBJ1-2,CASSTPTGGNYGYTF,TGTGCCAGCTCAACCCCGACAGGGGGCAACTATGGCTACACCTTC
many,TRBV30,TRBD2,TRBJ2-3,CAWSVLAGVGDTQYF,TGTGCCTGGAGTGTTCTAGCGGGGGTTGGAGATACGCAGTATTTT
many,TRBV20-1,.,TRBJ2-7,CSAALDSYEQYF,TGCAGTGCTGCCCTGGATAGCTACGAGCAGTACTTC
.,TRBV20-1,.,TRBJ2-7,CSALRKGTDEQYF,TGCAGTGCCCTTAGAAAGGGAACGGACGAGCAGTACTTC
many,TRBV6-5,.,TRBJ2-7,CASSYLSRGLREQYF,TGTGCCAGCAGTTACCTTTCCCGGGGCCTACGGGAGCAGTACTTC
.,TRBV9,.,TRBJ1-3,CASSVYGNSGNTIYF,TGTGCCAGCAGCGTATACGGAAACTCTGGAAACACCATATATTTT
many,TRBV12-3/TRBV12-4,TRBD1,TRBJ2-3,CASRTGVLTDTQYF,TGTGCCAGCAGGACAGGGGTCCTCACAGATACGCAGTATTTT
many,TRBV4-3,.,TRBJ1-3,CASSQGNPENTIYF,TGCGCCAGCAGCCAAGGGAACCCGGAGAACACCATATATTTT
.,TRBV6-2/TRBV6-3,.,TRBJ2-2,CASNAGHTNTGELFF,TGTGCCAGCAACGCGGGACACACGAACACCGGGGAGCTGTTTTTT
few,TRBV19,.,TRBJ2-1,CASSTYLDTVYNEQFF,TGTGCCAGTAGTACATACTTGGACACCGTATACAATGAGCAGTTCTTC
many,TRBV12-3/TRBV12-4,.,TRBJ1-5,CASSFNPNQPQHF,TGTGCCAGCAGTTTTAACCCCAATCAGCCCCAGCATTTT